The present TCR beta chain was sequenced within a study of T cell repertoires in cytomegalovirus infection (dated by TCRdb to between 2018 and 2021). For the study in its entirety: Donor HLA type was relevant to the analysis, as public TCR beta signatures indicated carriage of CMV infection together with the matching HLA type. The research as a whole found: Carriers of CMV infection plus the relevant HLA type were discriminated by the cumulative frequency of public TCR beta family members in the study cohort and in an independent roughly 370-donor cohort. In the ex vivo response, HLA-C-restricted CMV-specific TCR beta clonotypes were dominant, and in two of eight donors the single most frequent clonotype came from this HLA-C-restricted group.

This clonotype was seen repeatedly, ten times or more. The clone's antigen remains unknown. No base quality values were provided; no much bigger clone lies one nucleotide off. V lost 8 bases and J lost 2 bases; the stretch between them is 12 bases long. The CDR3 spans 13 residues, from the cysteine through the phenylalanine. The kept DNA is CDR3 alone, 39 bases in frame from the first base. For CDR1 and CDR2, the germline V gene (reference sequence) lists SEHNR and FQNEAQ. The data were produced on an Illumina HiSeq 1500. The public reads were reprocessed in TCRdb via fastp at Q25 and MiXCR, keeping in-frame beta chains. When rows share a CDR3 protein, they turn into one entry using the most common DNA and genes. The sample table holds roughly 500,000 distinct CDR3 sequences, of which approximately 15% were seen once. 20% to 30% of the sample rests with the top ten.

This receptor was identified in a human donor in good health (CMV status not recorded). Some clones in this sample may be carry-over from other donors' samples. The sequenced sample was CD8+ T cells from PBMCs. The chain links TRBV7-9 with TRBJ1-2; D gene: possibly TRBD1, on 5 matching bases. The DNA sequence follows: TGTGCCAGCTTCGGGGGGAGGAACTATGGCTACACCTTC. This gives the protein CASFGGRNYGYTF.